This T cell receptor (beta chain) stems from a study of cytomegalovirus exposure and HLA in healthy donors. General study findings and limits: Most TCR sequences were rare, but some public TCRs occurred in many donors.

With 60 Vbeta and 13 Jbeta primers, the PCR was carried out. Sequenced by immunoSEQ multiplex PCR; TCRdb stores in-frame clones only, minus some. The sample totals about 200,000 clones; its top ten clones hold approximately 0.74%. Concerning this clone: Its antigen is currently unknown.

The V and J ends lost 0 bases and 5 bases, in that order; junction bases with no gene match: 6. The germline V gene has CDR1 SGDLS and CDR2 YYNGEE. This CDR3 is 16 amino acids long. Source material: PBMCs. This clonotype was obtained from a boy younger than 18 in good health and CMV-seronegative. J is TRBJ2-3 and V is TRBV9, with TRBD2 identical over 10 bases. The CDR3 sequence is CASSVVPSGGGDTQYF. The CDR3 nucleotides read TGTGCCAGCAGCGTAGTGCCTAGCGGGGGTGGAGATACGCAGTATTTT.